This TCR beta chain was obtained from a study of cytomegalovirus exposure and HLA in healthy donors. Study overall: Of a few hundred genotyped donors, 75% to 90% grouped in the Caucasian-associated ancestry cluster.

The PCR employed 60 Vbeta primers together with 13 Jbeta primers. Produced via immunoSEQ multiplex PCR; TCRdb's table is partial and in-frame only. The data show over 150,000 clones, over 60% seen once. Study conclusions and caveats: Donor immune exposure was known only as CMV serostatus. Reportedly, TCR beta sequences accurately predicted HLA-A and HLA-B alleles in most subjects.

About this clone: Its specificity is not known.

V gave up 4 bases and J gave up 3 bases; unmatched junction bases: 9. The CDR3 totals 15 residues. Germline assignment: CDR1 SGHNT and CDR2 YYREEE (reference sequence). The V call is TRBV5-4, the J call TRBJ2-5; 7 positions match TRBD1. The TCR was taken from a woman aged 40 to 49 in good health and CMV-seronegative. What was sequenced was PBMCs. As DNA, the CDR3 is TGTGCCAGCAGCAGGTCGACAGGGTTTGAAGAGACCCAGTACTTC. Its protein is CASSRSTGFEETQYF.